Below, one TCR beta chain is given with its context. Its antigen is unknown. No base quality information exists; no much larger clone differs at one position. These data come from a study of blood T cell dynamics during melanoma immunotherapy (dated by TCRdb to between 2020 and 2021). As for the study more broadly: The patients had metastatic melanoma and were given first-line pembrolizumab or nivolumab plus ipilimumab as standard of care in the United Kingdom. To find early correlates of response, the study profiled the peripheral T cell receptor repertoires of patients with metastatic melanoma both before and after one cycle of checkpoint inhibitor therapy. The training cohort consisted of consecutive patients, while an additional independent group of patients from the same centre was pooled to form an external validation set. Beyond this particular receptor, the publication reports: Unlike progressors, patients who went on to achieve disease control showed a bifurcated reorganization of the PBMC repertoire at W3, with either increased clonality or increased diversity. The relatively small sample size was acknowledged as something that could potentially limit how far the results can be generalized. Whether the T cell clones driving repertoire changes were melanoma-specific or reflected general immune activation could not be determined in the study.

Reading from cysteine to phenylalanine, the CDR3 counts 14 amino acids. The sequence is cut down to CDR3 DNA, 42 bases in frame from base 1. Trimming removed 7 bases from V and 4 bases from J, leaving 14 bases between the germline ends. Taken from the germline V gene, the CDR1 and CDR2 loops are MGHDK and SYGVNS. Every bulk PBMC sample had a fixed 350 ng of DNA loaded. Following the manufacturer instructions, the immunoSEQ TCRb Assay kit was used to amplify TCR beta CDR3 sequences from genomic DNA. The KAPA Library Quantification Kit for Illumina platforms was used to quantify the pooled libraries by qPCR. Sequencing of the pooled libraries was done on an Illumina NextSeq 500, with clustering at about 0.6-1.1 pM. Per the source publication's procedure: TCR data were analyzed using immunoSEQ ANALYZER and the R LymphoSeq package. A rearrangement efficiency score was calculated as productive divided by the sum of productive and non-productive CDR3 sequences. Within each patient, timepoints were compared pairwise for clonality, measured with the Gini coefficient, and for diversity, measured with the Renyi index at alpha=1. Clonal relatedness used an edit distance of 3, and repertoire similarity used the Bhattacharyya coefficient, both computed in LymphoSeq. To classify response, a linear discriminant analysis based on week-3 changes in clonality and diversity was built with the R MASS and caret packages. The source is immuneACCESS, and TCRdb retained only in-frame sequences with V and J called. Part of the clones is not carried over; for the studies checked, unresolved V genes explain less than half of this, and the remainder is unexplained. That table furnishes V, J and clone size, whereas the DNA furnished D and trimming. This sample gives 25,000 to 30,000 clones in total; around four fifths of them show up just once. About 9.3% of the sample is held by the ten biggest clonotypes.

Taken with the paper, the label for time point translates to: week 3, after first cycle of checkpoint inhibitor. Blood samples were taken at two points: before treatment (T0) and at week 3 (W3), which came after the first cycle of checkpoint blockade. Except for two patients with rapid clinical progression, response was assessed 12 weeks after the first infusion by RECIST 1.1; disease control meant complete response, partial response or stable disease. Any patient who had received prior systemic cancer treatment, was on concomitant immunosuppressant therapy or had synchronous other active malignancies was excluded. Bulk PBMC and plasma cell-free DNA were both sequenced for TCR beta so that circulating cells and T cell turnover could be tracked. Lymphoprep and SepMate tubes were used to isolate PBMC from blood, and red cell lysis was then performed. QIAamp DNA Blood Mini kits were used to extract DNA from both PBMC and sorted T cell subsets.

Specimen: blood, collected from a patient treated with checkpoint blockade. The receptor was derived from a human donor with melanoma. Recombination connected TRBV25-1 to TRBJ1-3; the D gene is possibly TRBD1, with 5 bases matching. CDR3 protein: CASIDSPKGNTIYF. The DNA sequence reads TGTGCCAGCATTGACAGCCCGAAAGGAAACACCATATATTTT.